This is a list of T cell receptor beta chains from one sample in a study of CD8 T cells in Susac syndrome. TCRdb fed the immunoSEQ multiplex PCR reads into MiXCR, producing one record per CDR3 protein. The table records about 150,000 distinct CDR3 sequences, 90% to 95% of them present only once. Sequencing used CD8+ T cells from PBMCs. The source is a human donor with multiple sclerosis. Each CDR3 is given with its conserved first and last residue. A D gene is named only where the DNA matches it firmly.

d_call	j_call	v_call	cdr3_aa
-	TRBJ1-1	TRBV13	CASSQGESTEAFF
TRBD1	TRBJ1-1	TRBV12-5	CASGFWDRINTEAFF
-	TRBJ1-5	TRBV27	CASSPFGDQPQHF
-	TRBJ1-4	TRBV9	CASSSDGGGEKLFF
-	TRBJ1-2	TRBV6-5	CASSYTAERHPNYGYTF
-	TRBJ1-5	TRBV18	CASSPLRRVQPQHF
TRBD2	TRBJ2-1	TRBV5-4	CASSLGDYHNEQFF
-	TRBJ2-1	TRBV7-9	CASSPNYNEQFF
TRBD1	TRBJ2-7	TRBV29-1	CSVEVGTGVGYEQYF
-	TRBJ2-5	TRBV5-6	CASSSWDIIIAETQYF
-	TRBJ1-2	TRBV12-3/TRBV12-4	CASSLIGERDIYGYTF
TRBD1	TRBJ1-4	TRBV3-1	CASSQNFGQGLDRDEKLFF
-	TRBJ2-7	TRBV28	CASSFGGGPYEQYF
-	TRBJ1-2	TRBV19	CASSIDPWTDYGYTF
-	TRBJ1-6	TRBV7-9	CASGRFDSPLHF
TRBD2	TRBJ2-1	TRBV13	CASSLGRGRYEQFF